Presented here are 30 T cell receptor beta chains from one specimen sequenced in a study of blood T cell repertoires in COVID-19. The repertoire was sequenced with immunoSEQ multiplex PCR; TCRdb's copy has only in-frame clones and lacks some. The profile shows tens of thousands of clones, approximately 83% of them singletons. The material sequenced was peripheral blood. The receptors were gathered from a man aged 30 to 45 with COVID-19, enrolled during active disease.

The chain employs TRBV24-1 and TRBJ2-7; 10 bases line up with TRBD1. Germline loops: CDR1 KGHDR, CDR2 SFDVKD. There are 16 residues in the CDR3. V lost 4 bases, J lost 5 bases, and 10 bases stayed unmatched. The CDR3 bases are TGTGCCACCAGTGACTCTGGGGGACAGGGGCTCCACGAGCAGTACTTC. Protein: CATSDSGGQGLHEQYF.

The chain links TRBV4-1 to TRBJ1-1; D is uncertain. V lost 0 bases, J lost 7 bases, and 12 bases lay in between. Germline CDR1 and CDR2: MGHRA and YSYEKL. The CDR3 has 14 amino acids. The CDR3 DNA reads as TGCGCCAGCAGCCAAGAGGAGCGGGTCCTTGAAGCTTTCTTT. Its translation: CASSQEERVLEAFF.

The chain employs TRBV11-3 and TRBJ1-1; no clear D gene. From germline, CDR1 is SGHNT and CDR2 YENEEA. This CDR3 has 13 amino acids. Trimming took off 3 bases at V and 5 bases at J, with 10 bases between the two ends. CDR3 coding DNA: TGTGCCAGCAGCTTCGGGGTCGCGACTGAAGCTTTCTTT. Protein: CASSFGVATEAFF. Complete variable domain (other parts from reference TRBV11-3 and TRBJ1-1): EAGVVQSPRYKIIEKKQPVAFWCNPISGHNTLYWYLQNLGQGPELLIRYENEEAVDDSQLPKDRFSAERLKGVDSTLKIQPAELGDSAVYLCASSFGVATEAFFGQGTRLTVV.

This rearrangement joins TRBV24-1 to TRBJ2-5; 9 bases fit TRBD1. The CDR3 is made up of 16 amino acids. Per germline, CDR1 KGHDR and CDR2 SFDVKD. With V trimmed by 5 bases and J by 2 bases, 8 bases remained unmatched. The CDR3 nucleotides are TGTGCCACCAGTGCCGGGACAGGGTTCGGTCAAGAGACCCAGTACTTC. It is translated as CATSAGTGFGQETQYF.

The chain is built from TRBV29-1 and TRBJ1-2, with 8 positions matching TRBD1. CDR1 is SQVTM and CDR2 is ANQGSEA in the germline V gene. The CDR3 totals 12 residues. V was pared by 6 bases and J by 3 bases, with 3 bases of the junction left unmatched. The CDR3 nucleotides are TGCAGCGTAGCAGGGGGCGACTATGGCTACACCTTC. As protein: CSVAGGDYGYTF. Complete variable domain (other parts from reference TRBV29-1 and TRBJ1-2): SAVISQKPSRDICQRGTSLTIQCQVDSQVTMMFWYRQQPGQSLTLIATANQGSEATYESGFVIDKFPISRPNLTFSTLTVSNMSPEDSSIYLCSVAGGDYGYTFGSGTRLTVV.

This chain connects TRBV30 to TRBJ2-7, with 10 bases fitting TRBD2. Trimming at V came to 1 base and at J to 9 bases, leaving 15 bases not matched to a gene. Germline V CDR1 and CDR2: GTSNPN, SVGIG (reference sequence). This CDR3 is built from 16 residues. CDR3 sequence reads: CAWSDKGASGRFRQYF. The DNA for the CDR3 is TGTGCCTGGAGTGATAAGGGGGCTAGCGGGAGATTCAGGCAGTACTTC.

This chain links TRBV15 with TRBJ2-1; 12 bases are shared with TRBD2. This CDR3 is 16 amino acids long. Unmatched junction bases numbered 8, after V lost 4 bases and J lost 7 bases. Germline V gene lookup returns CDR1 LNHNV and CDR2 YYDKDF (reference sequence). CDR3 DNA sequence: TGTGCCACCAGCAAAAAGACTAGCGGGAGTAGGAATGAGCAGTTCTTC. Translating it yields CATSKKTSGSRNEQFF.

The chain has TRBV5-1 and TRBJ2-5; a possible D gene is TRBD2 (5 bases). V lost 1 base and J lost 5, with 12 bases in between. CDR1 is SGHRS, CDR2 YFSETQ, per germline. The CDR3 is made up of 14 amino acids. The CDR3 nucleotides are TGCGCCAGCAGCTTGTTGCTCTCGGGGGAGACCCAGTACTTC. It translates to CASSLLLSGETQYF.

The CDR3 region is CASSRDSSLREQYF. The CDR3 bases are TGTGCCAGCAGCCGGGACTCCTCCCTACGAGAGCAGTACTTC. The rearrangement joins TRBV7-8 to TRBJ2-7; D may be TRBD2 (6 bases). Germline V CDR1 and CDR2: SGHVS, FQNEAQ. V lost 5 bases, J lost 7 bases, and 18 bases lay in between. The CDR3 contains 14 residues.

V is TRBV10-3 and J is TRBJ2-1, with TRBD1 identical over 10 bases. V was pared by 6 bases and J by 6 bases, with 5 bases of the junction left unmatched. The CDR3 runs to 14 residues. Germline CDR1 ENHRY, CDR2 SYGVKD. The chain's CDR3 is CAIRGDRGANEQFF. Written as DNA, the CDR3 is TGTGCCATCAGGGGGGACAGGGGTGCCAATGAGCAGTTCTTC.

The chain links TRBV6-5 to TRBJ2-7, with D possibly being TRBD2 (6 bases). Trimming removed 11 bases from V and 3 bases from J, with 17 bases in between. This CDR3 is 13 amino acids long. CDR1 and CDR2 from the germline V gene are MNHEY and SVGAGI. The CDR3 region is CAVRRSRDYEQYF. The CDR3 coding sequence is TGTGCCGTGAGAAGGTCGCGGGACTACGAGCAGTACTTC.

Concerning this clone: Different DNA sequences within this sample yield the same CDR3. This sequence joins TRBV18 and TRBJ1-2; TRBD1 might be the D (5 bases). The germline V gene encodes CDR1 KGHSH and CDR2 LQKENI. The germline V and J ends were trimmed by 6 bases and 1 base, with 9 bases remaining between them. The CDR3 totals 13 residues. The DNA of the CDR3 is TGTGCCAGCTCTCCAGACAGTAACTATGGCTACACCTTC. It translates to CASSPDSNYGYTF.

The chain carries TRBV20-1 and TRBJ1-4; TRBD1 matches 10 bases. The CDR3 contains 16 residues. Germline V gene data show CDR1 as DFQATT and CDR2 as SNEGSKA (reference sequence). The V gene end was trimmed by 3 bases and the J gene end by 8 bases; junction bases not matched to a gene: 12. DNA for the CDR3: TGCAGTGCTAGTGCCGGGACAGGGGAGAAGGGGGAAAAACTGTTTTTT. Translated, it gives CSASAGTGEKGEKLFF.

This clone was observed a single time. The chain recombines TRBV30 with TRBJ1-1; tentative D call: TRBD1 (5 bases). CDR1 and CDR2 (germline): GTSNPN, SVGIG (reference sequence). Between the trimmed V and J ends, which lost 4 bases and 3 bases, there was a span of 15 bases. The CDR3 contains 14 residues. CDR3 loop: CAWKWQGKDTEAFF. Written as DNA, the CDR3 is TGTGCCTGGAAATGGCAGGGCAAAGACACTGAAGCTTTCTTT.

This chain's CDR3 is CATSRDRTAGDTEAFF. The CDR3 DNA reads TGTGCCACCAGCAGAGATCGAACGGCGGGGGACACTGAAGCTTTCTTT. The chain uses TRBV15 and TRBJ1-1; a possible D gene is TRBD1 (5 bases). The germline V gene has CDR1 LNHNV and CDR2 YYDKDF (reference sequence). The V and J ends lost 0 bases and 3 bases respectively, with 14 bases between them. This CDR3 has 16 amino acids.

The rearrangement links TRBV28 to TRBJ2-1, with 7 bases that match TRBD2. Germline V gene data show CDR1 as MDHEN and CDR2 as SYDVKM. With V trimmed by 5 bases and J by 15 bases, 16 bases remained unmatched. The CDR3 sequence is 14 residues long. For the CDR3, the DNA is TGTGCCAGCAGTCTCGTTGGGCTAGCGGAGACCCCGTTCTTC. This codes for CASSLVGLAETPFF.

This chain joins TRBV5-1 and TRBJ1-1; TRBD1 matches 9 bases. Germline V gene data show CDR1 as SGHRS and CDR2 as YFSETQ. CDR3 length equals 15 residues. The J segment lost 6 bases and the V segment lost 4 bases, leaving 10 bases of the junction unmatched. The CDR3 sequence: CASSPVGTGSAEAFF. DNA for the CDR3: TGCGCCAGCAGCCCGGTCGGGACAGGGTCCGCTGAAGCTTTCTTT.

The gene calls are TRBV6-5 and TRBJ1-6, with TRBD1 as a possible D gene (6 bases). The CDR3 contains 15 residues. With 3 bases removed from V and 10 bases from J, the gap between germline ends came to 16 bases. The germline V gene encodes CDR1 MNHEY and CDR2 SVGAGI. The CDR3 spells CASSYSQGRKSPLHF. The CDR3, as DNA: TGTGCCAGCAGTTATAGTCAGGGGCGGAAATCACCCCTCCACTTT.

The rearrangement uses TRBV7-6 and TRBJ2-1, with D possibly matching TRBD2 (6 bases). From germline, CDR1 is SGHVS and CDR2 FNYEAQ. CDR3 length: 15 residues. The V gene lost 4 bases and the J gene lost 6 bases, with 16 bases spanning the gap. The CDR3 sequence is CASSSPRTGLNEQFF. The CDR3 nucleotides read TGTGCCAGCAGCTCCCCAAGGACGGGACTCAATGAGCAGTTCTTC.

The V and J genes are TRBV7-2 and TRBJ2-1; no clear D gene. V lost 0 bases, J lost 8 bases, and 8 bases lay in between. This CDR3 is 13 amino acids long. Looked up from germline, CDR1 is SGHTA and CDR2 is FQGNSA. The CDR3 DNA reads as TGTGCCAGCAGCTTAGCAGAGAGTGATGAGCAGTTCTTC. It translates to CASSLAESDEQFF.

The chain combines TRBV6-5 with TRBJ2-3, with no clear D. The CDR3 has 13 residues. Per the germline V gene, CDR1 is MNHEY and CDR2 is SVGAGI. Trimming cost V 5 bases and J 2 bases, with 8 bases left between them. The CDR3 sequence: CASSRSITDTQYF. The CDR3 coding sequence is TGTGCCAGCAGTCGTTCTATCACAGATACGCAGTATTTT.

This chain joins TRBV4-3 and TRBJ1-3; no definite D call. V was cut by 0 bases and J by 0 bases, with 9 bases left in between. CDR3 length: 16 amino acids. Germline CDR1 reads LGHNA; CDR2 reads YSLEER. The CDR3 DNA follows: TGCGCCAGCAGCCAAGATGCGGGGAGCTCTGGAAACACCATATATTTT. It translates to CASSQDAGSSGNTIYF.

CDR3 residues: CASSRQGLSNQPQHF. In DNA form, the CDR3 reads TGTGCCAGCAGCCGACAGGGGCTGAGCAATCAGCCCCAGCATTTT. This sequence joins TRBV6-2 or TRBV6-3 and TRBJ1-5, with TRBD1 identical over 8 bases. The germline gives CDR1 MNHEY, CDR2 SVGEGT. Unmatched junction bases numbered 5, after V lost 6 bases and J lost 1 base. The CDR3 runs 15 residues.

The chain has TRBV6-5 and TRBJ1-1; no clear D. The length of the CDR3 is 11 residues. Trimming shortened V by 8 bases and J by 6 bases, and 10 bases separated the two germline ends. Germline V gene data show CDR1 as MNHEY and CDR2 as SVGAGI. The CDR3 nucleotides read TGTGCCAGCCTCCAAGCCTCTGAAGCTTTCTTT. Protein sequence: CASLQASEAFF.

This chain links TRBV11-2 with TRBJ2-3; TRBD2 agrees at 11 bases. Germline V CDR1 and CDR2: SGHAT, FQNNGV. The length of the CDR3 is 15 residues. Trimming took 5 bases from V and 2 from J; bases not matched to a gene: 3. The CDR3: CASSIAGGYTDTQYF. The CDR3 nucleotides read TGTGCCAGCAGCATAGCGGGAGGGTACACAGATACGCAGTATTTT.

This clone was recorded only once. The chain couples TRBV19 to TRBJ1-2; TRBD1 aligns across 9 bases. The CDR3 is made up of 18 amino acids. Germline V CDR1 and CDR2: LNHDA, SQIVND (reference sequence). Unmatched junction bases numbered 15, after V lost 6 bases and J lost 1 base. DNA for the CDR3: TGTGCCAGTAGCCAGGCCCGGGACAGGGCAAACATTAACTATGGCTACACCTTC. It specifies CASSQARDRANINYGYTF.

CDR3 in amino acids: CSVGGGAAYEQYF. CDR3 in DNA: TGCAGCGTTGGGGGGGGAGCCGCGTACGAGCAGTACTTC. V gene TRBV29-1 combines with J gene TRBJ2-7; TRBD2 matches 7 bases. V was clipped by 4 bases and J by 4 bases; unmatched bases: 7. This CDR3 contains 13 residues. The germline V gene encodes CDR1 SQVTM and CDR2 ANQGSEA.

The CDR3 sequence is CASSLGVGSTRNTEAFF. The CDR3 nucleotides are TGTGCCAGCAGCTTAGGCGTCGGGAGCACTAGGAACACTGAAGCTTTCTTT. This chain connects TRBV11-2 to TRBJ1-1; D call uncertain. The germline V and J ends were trimmed by 1 base and 1 base, with 16 bases remaining between them. Germline V gene lookup returns CDR1 SGHAT and CDR2 FQNNGV. The CDR3 contains 17 residues.

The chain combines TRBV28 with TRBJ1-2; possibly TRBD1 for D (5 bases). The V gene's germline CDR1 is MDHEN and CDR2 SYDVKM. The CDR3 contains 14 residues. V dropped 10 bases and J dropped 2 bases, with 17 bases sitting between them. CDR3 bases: TGTGCCACCTGGTCCCTACAGGACAACTATGGCTACACCTTC. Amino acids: CATWSLQDNYGYTF.

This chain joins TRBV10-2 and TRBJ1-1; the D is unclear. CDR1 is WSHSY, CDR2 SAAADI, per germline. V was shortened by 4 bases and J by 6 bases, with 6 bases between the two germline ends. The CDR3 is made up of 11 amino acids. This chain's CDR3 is CASSGRAEAFF. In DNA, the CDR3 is TGCGCCAGCAGTGGTCGGGCTGAAGCTTTCTTT.